One T cell receptor (beta chain) is described in this entry. The antigen remains undetermined. CDR1 MDHEN and CDR2 SYDVKM come from the germline V gene. This CDR3 region has 16 residues. With 5 bases removed from V and 8 bases from J, the gap between germline ends came to 21 bases. In making TCR beta libraries, quantitative 5'-RACE with molecular barcodes was used. TCRdb re-analysed the 5' RACE reads in MiXCR, keeping a single row per CDR3 protein. The sample records a few hundred thousand distinct CDR3 sequences, roughly 17% being singletons. These data are taken from a study of CD8 T cells in ankylosing spondylitis. Whole-study results and caveats: The disease-linked clones had a CD8+ phenotype and low blood frequencies. A TCR beta motif of eight highly homologous variants appeared characteristic of ankylosing spondylitis blood.

The TCR comes from a male donor with ankylosing spondylitis. The chain uses TRBV28 and TRBJ1-4; D might be TRBD1 (5 bases). The sequenced material came from blood, either unsorted or a sorted T cell fraction (not recorded which). The CDR3 reads CASSPPGAGGREKLFF. The CDR3 DNA reads as TGTGCCAGCAGTCCACCCGGGGCAGGTGGTAGGGAAAAACTGTTTTTT. Using reference TRBV28 and TRBJ1-4 for the parts outside the CDR3, the full variable domain is DVKVTQSSRYLVKRTGEKVFLECVQDMDHENMFWYRQDPGLGLRLIYFSYDVKMKEKGDIPEGYSVSREKKERFSLILESASTNQTSMYLCASSPPGAGGREKLFFGSGTQLSVL.